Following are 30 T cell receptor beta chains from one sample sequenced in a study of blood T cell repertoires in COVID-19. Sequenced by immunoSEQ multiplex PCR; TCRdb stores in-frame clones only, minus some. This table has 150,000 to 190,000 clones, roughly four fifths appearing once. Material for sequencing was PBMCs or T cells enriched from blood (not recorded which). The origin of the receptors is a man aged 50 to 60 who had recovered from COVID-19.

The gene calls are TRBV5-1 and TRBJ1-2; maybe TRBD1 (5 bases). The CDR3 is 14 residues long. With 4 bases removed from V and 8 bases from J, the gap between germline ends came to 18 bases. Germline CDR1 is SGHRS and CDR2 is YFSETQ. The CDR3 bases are TGCGCCAGCAGCCCGGCAGGCGGGGGAGGAGGCTACACCTTC. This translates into CASSPAGGGGGYTF.

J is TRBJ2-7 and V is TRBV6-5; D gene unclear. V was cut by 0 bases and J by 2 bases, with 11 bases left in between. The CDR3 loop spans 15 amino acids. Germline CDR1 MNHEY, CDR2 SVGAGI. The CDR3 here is CASSYSPGLTYEQYF. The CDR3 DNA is TGTGCCAGCAGTTACTCACCGGGTCTGACCTACGAGCAGTACTTC.

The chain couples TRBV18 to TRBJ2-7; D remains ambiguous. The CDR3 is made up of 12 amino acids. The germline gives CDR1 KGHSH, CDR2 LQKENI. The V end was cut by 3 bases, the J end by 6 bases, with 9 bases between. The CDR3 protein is CASSPPGSEQYF. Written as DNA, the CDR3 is TGTGCCAGCTCACCGCCAGGTTCCGAGCAGTACTTC.

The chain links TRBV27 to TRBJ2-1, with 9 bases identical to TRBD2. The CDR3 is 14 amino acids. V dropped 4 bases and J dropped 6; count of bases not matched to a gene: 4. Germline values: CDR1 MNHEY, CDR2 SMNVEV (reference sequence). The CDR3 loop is CASSYGGGANEQFF. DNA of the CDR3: TGTGCCAGCAGTTACGGCGGGGGGGCCAATGAGCAGTTCTTC.

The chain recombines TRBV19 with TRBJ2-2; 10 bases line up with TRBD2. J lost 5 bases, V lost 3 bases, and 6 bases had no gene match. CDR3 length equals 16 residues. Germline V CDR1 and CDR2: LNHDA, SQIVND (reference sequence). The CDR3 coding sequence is TGTGCCAGTAGTATCGGGAGGACTAGCGGAACCGGGGAGCTGTTTTTT. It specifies CASSIGRTSGTGELFF.

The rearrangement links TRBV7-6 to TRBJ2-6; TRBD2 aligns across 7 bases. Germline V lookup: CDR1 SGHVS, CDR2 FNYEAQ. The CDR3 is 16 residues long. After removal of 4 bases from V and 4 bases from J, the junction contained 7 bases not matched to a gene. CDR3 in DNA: TGTGCCAGCAGCTCGACGGGGGGATCGGGGGCCAACGTCCTGACTTTC. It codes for CASSSTGGSGANVLTF.

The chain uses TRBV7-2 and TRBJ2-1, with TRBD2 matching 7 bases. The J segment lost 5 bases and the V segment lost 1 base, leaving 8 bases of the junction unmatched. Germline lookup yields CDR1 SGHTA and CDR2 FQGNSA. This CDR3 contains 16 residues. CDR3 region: CASSLERERGDNEQFF. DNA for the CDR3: TGTGCCAGCAGCTTAGAAAGGGAGCGGGGAGACAATGAGCAGTTCTTC.

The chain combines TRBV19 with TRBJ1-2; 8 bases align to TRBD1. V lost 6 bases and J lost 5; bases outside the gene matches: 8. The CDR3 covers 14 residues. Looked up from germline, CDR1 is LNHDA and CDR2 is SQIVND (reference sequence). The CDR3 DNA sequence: TGTGCCAGTAGACCGACAGGGGTAGGGTATGGCTACACCTTC. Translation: CASRPTGVGYGYTF.

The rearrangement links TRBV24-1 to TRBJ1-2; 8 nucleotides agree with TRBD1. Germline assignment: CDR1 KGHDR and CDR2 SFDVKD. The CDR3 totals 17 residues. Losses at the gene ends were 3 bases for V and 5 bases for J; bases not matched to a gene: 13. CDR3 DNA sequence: TGTGCCACCAGTGATCCGCAGGGGGCGATTCATCCATATGGCTACACCTTC. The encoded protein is CATSDPQGAIHPYGYTF.

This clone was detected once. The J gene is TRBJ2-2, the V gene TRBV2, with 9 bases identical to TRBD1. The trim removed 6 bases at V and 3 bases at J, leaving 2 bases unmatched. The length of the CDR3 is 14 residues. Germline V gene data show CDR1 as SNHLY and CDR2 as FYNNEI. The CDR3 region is CASRGQGDTGELFF. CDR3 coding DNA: TGTGCCAGCAGGGGACAGGGAGACACCGGGGAGCTGTTTTTT.

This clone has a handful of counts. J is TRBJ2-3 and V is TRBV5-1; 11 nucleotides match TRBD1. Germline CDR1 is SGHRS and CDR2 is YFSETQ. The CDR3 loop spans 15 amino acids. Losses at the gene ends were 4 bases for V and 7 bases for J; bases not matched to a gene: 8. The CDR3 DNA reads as TGCGCCAGCAGCGACCGGACAGGGGGCGCAAATACGCAGTATTTT. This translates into CASSDRTGGANTQYF.

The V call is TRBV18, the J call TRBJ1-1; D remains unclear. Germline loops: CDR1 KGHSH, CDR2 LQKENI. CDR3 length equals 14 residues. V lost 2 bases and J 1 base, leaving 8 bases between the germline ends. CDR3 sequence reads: CASSPGLGNTEAFF. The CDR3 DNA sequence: TGTGCCAGCTCACCAGGCCTAGGGAACACTGAAGCTTTCTTT.

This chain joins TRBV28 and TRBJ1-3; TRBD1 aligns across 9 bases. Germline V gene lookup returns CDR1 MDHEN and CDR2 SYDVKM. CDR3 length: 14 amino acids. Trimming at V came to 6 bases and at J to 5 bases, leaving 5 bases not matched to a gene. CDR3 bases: TGTGCCAGCAGGGGACAGGGAAAAAGAAACACCATATATTTT. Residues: CASRGQGKRNTIYF.

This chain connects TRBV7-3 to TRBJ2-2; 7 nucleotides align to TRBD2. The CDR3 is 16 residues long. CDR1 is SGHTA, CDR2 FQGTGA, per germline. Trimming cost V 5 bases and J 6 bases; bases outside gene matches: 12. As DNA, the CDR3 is TGTGCCAGCAGCCCCGGGACTACGCGGCCACCCGGGGAGCTGTTTTTT. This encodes CASSPGTTRPPGELFF.

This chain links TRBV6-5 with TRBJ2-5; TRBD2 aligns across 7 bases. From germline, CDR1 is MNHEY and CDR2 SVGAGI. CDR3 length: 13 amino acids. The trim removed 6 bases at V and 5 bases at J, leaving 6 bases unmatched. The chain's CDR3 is CASRKGLVETQYF. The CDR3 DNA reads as TGTGCCAGCAGAAAAGGACTAGTCGAGACCCAGTACTTC.

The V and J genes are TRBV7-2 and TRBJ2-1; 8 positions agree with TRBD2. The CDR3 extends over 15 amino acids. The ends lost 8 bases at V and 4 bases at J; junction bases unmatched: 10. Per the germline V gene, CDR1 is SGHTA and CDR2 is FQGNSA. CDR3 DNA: TGTGCCAGCTCACCTATGGGGACTAGATACAATGAGCAGTTCTTC. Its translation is CASSPMGTRYNEQFF.

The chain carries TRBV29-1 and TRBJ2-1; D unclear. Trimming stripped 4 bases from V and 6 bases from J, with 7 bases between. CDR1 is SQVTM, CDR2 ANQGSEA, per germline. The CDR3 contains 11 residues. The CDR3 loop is CSVAGGNEQFF. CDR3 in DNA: TGCAGCGTTGCGGGTGGCAATGAGCAGTTCTTC.

The CDR3: CASSSGGTGNTIYF. DNA for the CDR3: TGTGCCAGCAGTTCAGGAGGGACTGGAAACACCATATATTTT. V and J are TRBV27 and TRBJ1-3; the D is unclear. Germline CDR1 reads MNHEY; CDR2 reads SMNVEV (reference sequence). CDR3 length equals 14 residues. The V end was cut by 4 bases, the J end by 2 bases, with 9 bases between.

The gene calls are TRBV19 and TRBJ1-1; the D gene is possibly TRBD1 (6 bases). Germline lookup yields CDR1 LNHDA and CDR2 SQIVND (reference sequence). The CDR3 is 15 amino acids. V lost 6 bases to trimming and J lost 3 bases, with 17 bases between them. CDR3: CASRFPGQGDTEAFF. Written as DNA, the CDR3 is TGTGCCAGTAGATTCCCGGGACAAGGGGACACTGAAGCTTTCTTT.

In DNA, the CDR3 is TGTGCCAGCAGTGTGGGGCAGAACACTGAAGCTTTCTTT. Protein: CASSVGQNTEAFF. The V gene is TRBV12-3 or TRBV12-4, the J gene TRBJ1-1; possibly TRBD1 for D (5 bases). CDR3 size: 13 residues. The V end was cut by 5 bases, the J end by 1 base, with 8 bases between.

The CDR3 DNA sequence: TGTGCCAGTAGGACCCTACAGGGCGACAGTTCACCCCTCCACTTT. Its translation is CASRTLQGDSSPLHF. The gene calls are TRBV19 and TRBJ1-6; perhaps TRBD1 as D (6 bases). V lost 6 bases, J lost 9 bases, and 18 bases lay in between. This CDR3 is 15 amino acids long. Germline V gene sequence: CDR1 LNHDA, CDR2 SQIVND (reference sequence).

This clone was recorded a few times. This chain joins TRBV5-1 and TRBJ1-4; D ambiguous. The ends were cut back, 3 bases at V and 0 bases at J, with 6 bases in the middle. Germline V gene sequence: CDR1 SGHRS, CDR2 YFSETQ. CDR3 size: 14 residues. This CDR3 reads CASSSGTTNEKLFF. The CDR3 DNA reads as TGCGCCAGCAGCTCCGGGACAACTAATGAAAAACTGTTTTTT.

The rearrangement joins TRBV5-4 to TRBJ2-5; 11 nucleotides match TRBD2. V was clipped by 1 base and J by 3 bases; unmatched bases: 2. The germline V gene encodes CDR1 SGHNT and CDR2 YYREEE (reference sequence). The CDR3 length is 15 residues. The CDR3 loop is CASSLSLAGEETQYF. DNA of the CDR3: TGTGCCAGCAGCTTGTCACTAGCGGGGGAAGAGACCCAGTACTTC.

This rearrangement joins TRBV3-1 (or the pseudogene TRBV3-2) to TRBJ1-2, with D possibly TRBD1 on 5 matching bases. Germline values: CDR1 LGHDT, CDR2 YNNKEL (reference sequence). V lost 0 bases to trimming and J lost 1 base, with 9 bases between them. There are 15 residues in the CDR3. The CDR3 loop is CASSQDFQGNYGYTF. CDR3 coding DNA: TGTGCCAGCAGCCAAGACTTCCAGGGTAACTATGGCTACACCTTC.

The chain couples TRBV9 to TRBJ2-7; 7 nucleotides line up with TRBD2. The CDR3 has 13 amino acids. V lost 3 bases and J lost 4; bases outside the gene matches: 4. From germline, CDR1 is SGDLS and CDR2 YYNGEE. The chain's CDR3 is CASSDGGGYEQYF. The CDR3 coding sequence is TGTGCCAGCAGCGATGGGGGGGGATACGAGCAGTACTTC. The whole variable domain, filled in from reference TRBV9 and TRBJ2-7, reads DSGVTQTPKHLITATGQRVTLRCSPRSGDLSVYWYQQSLDQGLQFLIQYYNGEERAKGNILERFSAQQFPDLHSELNLSSLELGDSALYFCASSDGGGYEQYFGPGTRLTVT.

CDR3 nucleotide sequence: TGTGCCAGAAGATGGACAGGGGGCTTAGAAACTGAAGCTTTCTTT. It encodes CARRWTGGLETEAFF. The chain is built from TRBV5-3 and TRBJ1-1; 11 bases match TRBD1. TRBV5-3 carries the ORF label, with uncertain function. The CDR3 sequence is 15 residues long. V shed 5 bases and J 5 bases; nucleotides not matched to a gene: 8.

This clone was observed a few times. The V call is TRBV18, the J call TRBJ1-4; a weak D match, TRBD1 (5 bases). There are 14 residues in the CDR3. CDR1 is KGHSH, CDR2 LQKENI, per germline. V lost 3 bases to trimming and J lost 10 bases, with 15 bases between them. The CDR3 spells CASSPPGYPRKLFF. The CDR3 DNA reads TGTGCCAGCTCACCTCCAGGGTACCCACGAAAACTGTTTTTT.

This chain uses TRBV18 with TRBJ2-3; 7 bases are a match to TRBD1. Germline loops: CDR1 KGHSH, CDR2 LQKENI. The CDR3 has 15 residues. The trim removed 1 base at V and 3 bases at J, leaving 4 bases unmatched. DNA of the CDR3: TGTGCCAGCTCACCACAGGGGGCGCGAACAGATACGCAGTATTTT. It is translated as CASSPQGARTDTQYF.

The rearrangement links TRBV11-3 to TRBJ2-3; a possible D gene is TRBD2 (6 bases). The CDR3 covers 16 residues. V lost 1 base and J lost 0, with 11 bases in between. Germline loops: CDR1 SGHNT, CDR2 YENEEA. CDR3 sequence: CASSLAASASTDTQYF. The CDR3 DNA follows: TGTGCCAGCAGCTTAGCGGCTAGCGCTAGCACAGATACGCAGTATTTT.

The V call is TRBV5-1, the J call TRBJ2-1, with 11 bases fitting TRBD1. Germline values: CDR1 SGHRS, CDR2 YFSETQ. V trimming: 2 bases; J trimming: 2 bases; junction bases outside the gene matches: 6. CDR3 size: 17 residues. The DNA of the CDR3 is TGCGCCAGCAGCTTCCTACCGGGACAGGGGGCCTACAATGAGCAGTTCTTC. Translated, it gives CASSFLPGQGAYNEQFF.